Below are 18 T cell receptor beta chains sequenced from a single sample in a study of T cells in Graves' hyperthyroidism and ophthalmopathy (dated by TCRdb to between 2018 and 2021). The receptor library was made with multiplex PCR. TCRdb records Illumina HiSeq 2000 as the sequencer. The TCR beta CDR3 regions were amplified from RNA transcripts. A first-round RT-PCR of the TCR CDR3 used the HTBI primer set with the Qiagen OneStep RT-PCR kit. Starting from the raw public reads, TCRdb applied fastp trimming at Q25, assembled clones with MiXCR and retained in-frame beta chains. Records with the same CDR3 protein are collapsed into one entry carrying the most frequent genes and DNA. In all, the sample holds about 290,000 distinct CDR3 sequences, and roughly 13% of those were seen once. The leading ten clones occupy more than 7.5% of the sample. Sequenced input: blood. The origin of the receptors is a woman aged 25 to 39 with Graves' hyperthyroidism that later progressed to Graves' ophthalmopathy.

This clonotype appeared a few times. The chain combines TRBV6-5 with TRBJ1-2; TRBD1 matches 10 bases. Germline loops: CDR1 MNHEY, CDR2 SVGAGI. This CDR3 comprises 17 residues. V shed 2 bases, J shed 3 bases, and the junction held 9 bases outside the gene matches. The CDR3 region is CASSYTIRDRGYYGYTF. Written as DNA, the CDR3 is TGTGCCAGCAGTTACACGATCCGGGACAGGGGCTACTATGGCTACACCTTC.

This clonotype came up a few times. This rearrangement joins TRBV30 to TRBJ2-1; D may be TRBD1 or TRBD2 (5 bases each). V was pared by 2 bases and J by 0 bases, with 8 bases between. Germline assignment: CDR1 GTSNPN and CDR2 SVGIG (reference sequence). This CDR3 has 14 residues. The CDR3 loop is CAWSHGASYNEQFF. DNA of the CDR3: TGTGCCTGGAGTCACGGGGCCTCCTACAATGAGCAGTTCTTC.

This clonotype has ten or more counts. The chain carries TRBV7-8 and TRBJ2-7; D remains unclear. Trimming took 5 bases from V and 6 from J, leaving 14 bases between them. Germline CDR1 is SGHVS and CDR2 is FQNEAQ. The CDR3 runs 13 residues. CDR3 nucleotide sequence: TGTGCCAGCAGCCCCGAGGAGTACCCCGAGCAGTACTTC. Protein: CASSPEEYPEQYF. Complete variable domain (other parts from reference TRBV7-8 and TRBJ2-7): GAGVSQSPRYKVAKRGQDVALRCDPISGHVSLFWYQQALGQGPEFLTYFQNEAQLDKSGLPSDRFFAERPEGSVSTLKIQRTQQEDSAVYLCASSPEEYPEQYFGPGTRLTVT.

The genes are TRBV15 and TRBJ2-1, with D possibly matching TRBD1 (6 bases). Looked up from germline, CDR1 is LNHNV and CDR2 is YYDKDF (reference sequence). This CDR3 is built from 14 residues. V shed 4 bases and J shed 8 bases, with 15 bases lying between them. The CDR3 sequence: CATSTPGTSDEQFF. The CDR3 region has the DNA TGTGCCACCAGCACCCCCGGGACATCCGATGAGCAGTTCTTC. The whole variable domain, filled in from reference TRBV15 and TRBJ2-1, reads DAMVIQNPRYQVTQFGKPVTLSCSQTLNHNVMYWYQQKSSQAPKLLFHYYDKDFNNEADTPDNFQSRRPNTSFCFLDIRSPGLGDTAMYLCATSTPGTSDEQFFGPGTRLTVL.

The V gene is TRBV7-2, the J gene TRBJ2-1; D gene unclear. TRBJ2-7 matches the DNA end more closely, so the J call is doubtful. CDR1 and CDR2 (germline): SGHTA, FQGNSA. CDR3 length: 12 residues. The CDR3 protein is CASSLGMNEQYF. DNA for the CDR3: TGTGCCAGCAGCTTGGGGATGAATGAGCAGTACTTC.

This clonotype came up many times. CDR3 coding DNA: TGTGCCAGCAGCCAAGGGACAGGGGACTCACCCCTCCACTTT. Amino acids: CASSQGTGDSPLHF. The chain employs TRBV3-1 and TRBJ1-6; 9 bases fit TRBD1. V gave up 1 base and J gave up 10 bases; unmatched junction bases: 2. This CDR3 has 14 residues. Germline V gene lookup returns CDR1 LGHDT and CDR2 YNNKEL (reference sequence).

This clonotype occurred a few times. This may stem from a read error, because a much larger clone lies one nucleotide away. The chain employs TRBV20-1 and TRBJ2-3, with TRBD2 as a possible D gene (6 bases). The CDR3 is 18 residues long. Germline assignment: CDR1 DFQATT and CDR2 SNEGSKA (reference sequence). Trimming stripped 0 bases from V and 2 bases from J, with 21 bases between. CDR3 sequence (DNA): TGCAGTGCTAGAGATGTGAGCGGGTACCCCTATACCACAGATACGCAGTATTTT. This codes for CSARDVSGYPYTTDTQYF.

This clonotype showed up many times. This sequence joins TRBV30 and TRBJ2-2; D may be TRBD1 or TRBD2 (5 bases each). V shed 5 bases and J shed 3 bases, with 7 bases lying between them. Per the germline V gene, CDR1 is GTSNPN and CDR2 is SVGIG (reference sequence). The CDR3 has 12 residues. CDR3 coding DNA: TGTGCCTGGGGGACGTACACCGGGGAGCTGTTTTTT. It is translated as CAWGTYTGELFF.

This clonotype occurred many times. The chain combines TRBV10-3 with TRBJ1-6; D gene unclear. V was trimmed by 8 bases and J by 5 bases, leaving 16 bases between them. Germline V lookup: CDR1 ENHRY, CDR2 SYGVKD. This CDR3 has 15 residues. The CDR3 is CAISLSGAHNSPLHF. The CDR3 DNA sequence: TGTGCCATCTCGTTGTCAGGCGCCCATAATTCACCCCTCCACTTT.

This chain joins TRBV9 and TRBJ2-3, with 8 nucleotides matching TRBD2. Germline V gene sequence: CDR1 SGDLS, CDR2 YYNGEE. V shed 2 bases and J 3 bases; nucleotides not matched to a gene: 8. This CDR3 spans 16 amino acids. CDR3 DNA sequence: TGTGCCAGCAGCGTTCAACCGGGACTAGGGACAGATACGCAGTATTTT. It encodes CASSVQPGLGTDTQYF.

This clonotype was seen ten or more times. V gene TRBV5-5 combines with J gene TRBJ1-5; D gene ambiguous. Trimming removed 2 bases at V and 2 bases at J, with 8 bases between. Germline V lookup: CDR1 SGHKS, CDR2 YYEKEE (reference sequence). The CDR3 covers 14 residues. CDR3 residues: CASSFAEGNQPQHF. The DNA for the CDR3 is TGTGCCAGCAGCTTCGCGGAGGGCAATCAGCCCCAGCATTTT.

This clonotype was observed many times. The V call is TRBV7-9, the J call TRBJ2-7; TRBD1 matches 7 bases. The length of the CDR3 is 15 residues. The germline CDR1 and CDR2 sequences are SEHNR and FQNEAQ (reference sequence). V shed 5 bases, J shed 6 bases, and the junction held 13 bases outside the gene matches. CDR3 sequence (DNA): TGTGCCAGCAGCGCATCCGGGGCAGGGGGTCTCGAGCAGTACTTC. Its protein is CASSASGAGGLEQYF.

This clonotype was recorded many times. The chain combines TRBV2 with TRBJ2-3, with no clear D. Trimming took off 1 base at V and 4 bases at J, with 9 bases between the two ends. CDR1 SNHLY and CDR2 FYNNEI come from the germline V gene. The CDR3 is 14 residues long. CDR3 in DNA: TGTGCCAGCAGTGAAGGGGTTGGAGCAGATACGCAGTATTTT. As protein: CASSEGVGADTQYF.

The CDR3 protein is CASTSRGTQGRGYTF. In DNA form, the CDR3 reads TGTGCCAGCACTTCCAGGGGGACTCAAGGACGGGGCTACACCTTC. V gene TRBV6-1 combines with J gene TRBJ1-2; TRBD1 matches at 7 bases. There are 15 residues in the CDR3. Germline V gene sequence: CDR1 MNHNS, CDR2 SASEGT. V lost 7 bases, J lost 8 bases, and 16 bases stayed unmatched.

CDR3 sequence reads: CASSILEPDTQYF. CDR3 coding DNA: TGTGCCAGCAGCATCTTAGAGCCAGATACGCAGTATTTT. The chain uses TRBV7-9 and TRBJ2-3; D is undetermined. Trimming took off 5 bases at V and 4 bases at J, with 10 bases between the two ends. CDR1 is SEHNR, CDR2 FQNEAQ, per germline (reference sequence). This CDR3 comprises 13 residues.

This clonotype was observed a few times. The chain links TRBV27 to TRBJ2-2, with 7 bases fitting TRBD1. Germline V gives CDR1 MNHEY, CDR2 SMNVEV (reference sequence). This CDR3 region has 16 residues. Trimming cost V 2 bases and J 2 bases; bases outside gene matches: 5. The DNA for the CDR3 is TGTGCCAGCAGTTTAATGGGACAGATAAACACCGGGGAGCTGTTTTTT. It is translated as CASSLMGQINTGELFF.

The table lists this clonotype with many counts. The chain uses TRBV27 and TRBJ2-7; a weak D match, TRBD2 (6 bases). Germline values: CDR1 MNHEY, CDR2 SMNVEV (reference sequence). This CDR3 is 15 amino acids long. Trimming cost V 2 bases and J 4 bases, with 15 bases left between them. CDR3 bases: TGTGCCAGCAGTTTACCCGGGACTCCTAAATACGAGCAGTACTTC. Translating it yields CASSLPGTPKYEQYF.

This clonotype was picked up many times. This chain uses TRBV2 with TRBJ2-7; D may be TRBD1 or TRBD2 (6 bases each). Trimming took off 7 bases at V and 2 bases at J, with 18 bases between the two ends. This CDR3 is 15 amino acids long. Germline CDR1 and CDR2: SNHLY and FYNNEI. CDR3 bases: TGTGCCAGCACCTCGGCCGGGGGCGCACCCTACGAGCAGTACTTC. It yields the protein CASTSAGGAPYEQYF.